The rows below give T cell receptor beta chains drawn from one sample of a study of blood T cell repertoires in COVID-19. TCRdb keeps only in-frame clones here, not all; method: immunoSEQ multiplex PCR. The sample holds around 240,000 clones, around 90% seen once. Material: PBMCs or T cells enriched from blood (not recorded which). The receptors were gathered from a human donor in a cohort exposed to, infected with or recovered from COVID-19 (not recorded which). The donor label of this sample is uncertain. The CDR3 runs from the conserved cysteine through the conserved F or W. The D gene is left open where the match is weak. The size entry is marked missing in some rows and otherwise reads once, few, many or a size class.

CDR3nt: TGTGCCAGCAGCCAATCCAGCGGGGGGGGCTACAATGAGCAGTTCTTC
CDR3aa: CASSQSSGGGYNEQFF
abundance: once
d_gene: TRBD2
v_gene: TRBV3-1/TRBV3-2
j_gene: TRBJ2-1

CDR3nt: TGTGCCACCAGACGGTTCATGAACACTGAAGCTTTCTTT
CDR3aa: CATRRFMNTEAFF
abundance: NA
d_gene: NA
v_gene: TRBV24-1
j_gene: TRBJ1-1

CDR3nt: TGTGCCAGCAGCCGTGACAGATACACCGGGGAGCTGTTTTTT
CDR3aa: CASSRDRYTGELFF
abundance: NA
d_gene: NA
v_gene: TRBV7-9
j_gene: TRBJ2-2

CDR3nt: TGTGCCACCAAACCTCTGGGGGCGGATACGCAGTATTTT
CDR3aa: CATKPLGADTQYF
abundance: NA
d_gene: NA
v_gene: TRBV24-1
j_gene: TRBJ2-3

CDR3nt: TGTGCCAGCAGCTTAATGGGCATTTCCCCCTACGAGCAGTACTTC
CDR3aa: CASSLMGISPYEQYF
abundance: few
d_gene: NA
v_gene: TRBV5-4
j_gene: TRBJ2-7

CDR3nt: TGTGCCACCAGTGCACAGGGCGACACTGAAGCTTTCTTT
CDR3aa: CATSAQGDTEAFF
abundance: NA
d_gene: NA
v_gene: TRBV24-1
j_gene: TRBJ1-1

CDR3nt: TGTGCCATCAGTGAGCCGCAGGGGCGAAGCTATGGCTACACCTTC
CDR3aa: CAISEPQGRSYGYTF
abundance: NA
d_gene: NA
v_gene: TRBV10-3
j_gene: TRBJ1-2

CDR3nt: TGTGCCAGCAGCCCTAAAACCGGGGAGCTGTTTTTT
CDR3aa: CASSPKTGELFF
abundance: NA
d_gene: NA
v_gene: TRBV5-4
j_gene: TRBJ2-2

CDR3nt: TGTGCCAGCAGGACAGGGAACTATGGCTACACCTTC
CDR3aa: CASRTGNYGYTF
abundance: NA
d_gene: TRBD1
v_gene: TRBV2
j_gene: TRBJ1-2

CDR3nt: TGCGCCAGCAGCCAAGAGGGGGGAGCGAACACCGGGGAGCTGTTTTTT
CDR3aa: CASSQEGGANTGELFF
abundance: NA
d_gene: NA
v_gene: TRBV4-3
j_gene: TRBJ2-2

CDR3nt: TGTGCCAGCGGTATTGGCGGGTCTGTGGACTTACGGAAACTGTTTTTT
CDR3aa: CASGIGGSVDLRKLFF
abundance: NA
d_gene: NA
v_gene: TRBV7-2
j_gene: TRBJ1-4

CDR3nt: TGTGCCAGCAGCACTATCCTCAGCACAGATACGCAGTATTTT
CDR3aa: CASSTILSTDTQYF
abundance: few
d_gene: NA
v_gene: TRBV5-4
j_gene: TRBJ2-3

CDR3nt: TGTGCCAGCTCACCCGCAGCCGCGGGGCCGTCTAATGAAAAACTGTTTTTT
CDR3aa: CASSPAAAGPSNEKLFF
abundance: NA
d_gene: NA
v_gene: TRBV18
j_gene: TRBJ1-4

CDR3nt: TGCGCCAGCAGCTTGTCGTTCGGGACAGGGGTTGAGGCCACCGCGCAGTATTTT
CDR3aa: CASSLSFGTGVEATAQYF
abundance: NA
d_gene: TRBD1
v_gene: TRBV5-1
j_gene: TRBJ2-3

CDR3nt: TGCGCCAGCAGCCAGCCCCTAGCGGGGGGTCAAGAGACCCAGTACTTC
CDR3aa: CASSQPLAGGQETQYF
abundance: NA
d_gene: TRBD2
v_gene: TRBV4-1
j_gene: TRBJ2-5

CDR3nt: TGTGCCAGCAGCGTAGGATCCAGCGGTGGTTACACCGGGGAGCTGTTTTTT
CDR3aa: CASSVGSSGGYTGELFF
abundance: NA
d_gene: NA
v_gene: TRBV9
j_gene: TRBJ2-2

CDR3nt: TGTGCCAGCAGCTCTGGGACTAGCGGTATCCAAGAGACCCAGTACTTC
CDR3aa: CASSSGTSGIQETQYF
abundance: NA
d_gene: TRBD2
v_gene: TRBV5-4
j_gene: TRBJ2-5

CDR3nt: TGCAGCGCCGCGACAGGGTGGAATCAGCCCCAGCATTTT
CDR3aa: CSAATGWNQPQHF
abundance: NA
d_gene: TRBD1
v_gene: TRBV29-1
j_gene: TRBJ1-5

CDR3nt: TGTGCCAGCAGTTACTCGCTCAATGGAGTAAGGTACTTC
CDR3aa: CASSYSLNGVRYF
abundance: NA
d_gene: NA
v_gene: TRBV6-5
j_gene: TRBJ2-7

CDR3nt: TGCGCCAGCAGCCAAGATGGGACAGGGTACGATGAGCAGTTCTTC
CDR3aa: CASSQDGTGYDEQFF
abundance: NA
d_gene: TRBD1
v_gene: TRBV4-1
j_gene: TRBJ2-1

CDR3nt: TGCGCCAGCACCTCCCTGGTGGCTGGGGCTGGTGAAGCTTTCTTT
CDR3aa: CASTSLVAGAGEAFF
abundance: NA
d_gene: NA
v_gene: TRBV5-1
j_gene: TRBJ1-1

CDR3nt: TGTGCCAGTAATGAGGGGGCGGGTTCTGGGGCCAACGTCCTGACTTTC
CDR3aa: CASNEGAGSGANVLTF
abundance: NA
d_gene: TRBD1
v_gene: TRBV19
j_gene: TRBJ2-6

CDR3nt: TGTGCCAGCAGCCAAGATATCGCGGGGACAGGGGGCGGCTACACCTTC
CDR3aa: CASSQDIAGTGGGYTF
abundance: NA
d_gene: TRBD1
v_gene: TRBV3-1/TRBV3-2
j_gene: TRBJ1-2

CDR3nt: TGTGCCAGCAAGGAACAGGGTGGTGAAGCTTTCTTT
CDR3aa: CASKEQGGEAFF
abundance: NA
d_gene: NA
v_gene: TRBV2
j_gene: TRBJ1-1

CDR3nt: TGTGCTAGTGGTCTCCTTCGGGATGAGCAGTTCTTC
CDR3aa: CASGLLRDEQFF
abundance: once
d_gene: NA
v_gene: TRBV12-5
j_gene: TRBJ2-1

CDR3nt: TGTGCCAGTAGTATGGATCTGGGGCGCAACTATGGCTACACCTTC
CDR3aa: CASSMDLGRNYGYTF
abundance: NA
d_gene: NA
v_gene: TRBV19
j_gene: TRBJ1-2

CDR3nt: TGTGCCAGCAGCCACTACAGGGGCAGCGCCACTGAAGCTTTCTTT
CDR3aa: CASSHYRGSATEAFF
abundance: NA
d_gene: TRBD1
v_gene: TRBV11-2
j_gene: TRBJ1-1

CDR3nt: TGTGCCAGCAGCTTAGTCGGCGGAACCGGGGAGCTGTTTTTT
CDR3aa: CASSLVGGTGELFF
abundance: NA
d_gene: NA
v_gene: TRBV7-9
j_gene: TRBJ2-2

CDR3nt: TGTGCCAGCAGCCAAGCGTTGACAGGGAGTTATGGTCAGCCCCAGCATTTT
CDR3aa: CASSQALTGSYGQPQHF
abundance: NA
d_gene: TRBD1
v_gene: TRBV14
j_gene: TRBJ1-5

CDR3nt: TGTGCCAGCAGCTTTTTCTCAGGGTCTGGAAACACCATATATTTT
CDR3aa: CASSFFSGSGNTIYF
abundance: NA
d_gene: NA
v_gene: TRBV11-2
j_gene: TRBJ1-3

CDR3nt: TGTGCCAGCCAGGGTAGTAGCAATCAGCCCCAGCATTTT
CDR3aa: CASQGSSNQPQHF
abundance: NA
d_gene: NA
v_gene: TRBV10-3
j_gene: TRBJ1-5

CDR3nt: TGTGCCAGCAGTTACACACTAGCGGGGACCTACAATGAGCAGTTCTTC
CDR3aa: CASSYTLAGTYNEQFF
abundance: NA
d_gene: TRBD2
v_gene: TRBV6-5
j_gene: TRBJ2-1

CDR3nt: TGTGCCTGGAGTGGAACAGGGTCAACCTACGAGCAGTACTTC
CDR3aa: CAWSGTGSTYEQYF
abundance: NA
d_gene: NA
v_gene: TRBV30
j_gene: TRBJ2-7

CDR3nt: TGTGCCACCGGCCGGGGGATCGGCAATCAGCCCCAGCATTTT
CDR3aa: CATGRGIGNQPQHF
abundance: NA
d_gene: NA
v_gene: TRBV6-5
j_gene: TRBJ1-5

CDR3nt: TGTGCCAGCAGCTTAGCAATAGCGGGGGCGGGAGAGACCCAGTACTTC
CDR3aa: CASSLAIAGAGETQYF
abundance: NA
d_gene: TRBD2
v_gene: TRBV7-9
j_gene: TRBJ2-5

CDR3nt: TGTGCCAGCAGTCCCCTGGGGGCGAGCTATGGCTACACCTTC
CDR3aa: CASSPLGASYGYTF
abundance: NA
d_gene: NA
v_gene: TRBV27
j_gene: TRBJ1-2

CDR3nt: TGTGCCTGGAGTAGCACCACTAGCACAGATACGCAGTATTTT
CDR3aa: CAWSSTTSTDTQYF
abundance: NA
d_gene: NA
v_gene: TRBV30
j_gene: TRBJ2-3

CDR3nt: TGTGCCAGTAGTGAGTTTCAGGGGAGAGAGACCCAGTACTTC
CDR3aa: CASSEFQGRETQYF
abundance: NA
d_gene: NA
v_gene: TRBV19
j_gene: TRBJ2-5

CDR3nt: TGTGCCAGCAGCCAGGAAGGGGACTCTGGGGCCAACGTCCTGACTTTC
CDR3aa: CASSQEGDSGANVLTF
abundance: NA
d_gene: NA
v_gene: TRBV11-1
j_gene: TRBJ2-6

CDR3nt: TGTGCCATCAGAACACAGGGGGGAAACTATGGCTACACCTTC
CDR3aa: CAIRTQGGNYGYTF
abundance: NA
d_gene: TRBD1
v_gene: TRBV10-3
j_gene: TRBJ1-2

CDR3nt: TGTGCCAGCAGCACTTGGGTTGGCGAGGACACTGAAGCTTTCTTT
CDR3aa: CASSTWVGEDTEAFF
abundance: NA
d_gene: NA
v_gene: TRBV7-9
j_gene: TRBJ1-1

CDR3nt: TGTGCCAGCAGTGAATACGGGGTTAACTATGGCTACACCTTC
CDR3aa: CASSEYGVNYGYTF
abundance: NA
d_gene: NA
v_gene: TRBV6-1
j_gene: TRBJ1-2

CDR3nt: TGTGCCTGGAGTCCCGGGGGACTCTACTATGGCTACACCTTC
CDR3aa: CAWSPGGLYYGYTF
abundance: NA
d_gene: NA
v_gene: TRBV30
j_gene: TRBJ1-2

CDR3nt: TGTGCCAGCAGCTTGAACAGTGCCAATGAGCAGTTCTTC
CDR3aa: CASSLNSANEQFF
abundance: few
d_gene: NA
v_gene: TRBV5-6
j_gene: TRBJ2-1

CDR3nt: TGTGCCAGCAGCCAAGAGGCCGGGGAGGGGAAACTGTTTTTT
CDR3aa: CASSQEAGEGKLFF
abundance: NA
d_gene: NA
v_gene: TRBV4-2
j_gene: TRBJ1-4

CDR3nt: TGTGCCAGCAGCTCGGGACAGGGGATGACAGATACGCAGTATTTT
CDR3aa: CASSSGQGMTDTQYF
abundance: NA
d_gene: TRBD1
v_gene: TRBV7-3
j_gene: TRBJ2-3

CDR3nt: TGTGCCAGCAGCGTGGCCCGACGGGAGGAGAACACCGGGGAGCTGTTTTTT
CDR3aa: CASSVARREENTGELFF
abundance: NA
d_gene: TRBD2
v_gene: TRBV9
j_gene: TRBJ2-2

CDR3nt: TGTGCCAGCAGCTTAGAACGGTTTCAGGCTTATAGCAATCAGCCCCAGCATTTT
CDR3aa: CASSLERFQAYSNQPQHF
abundance: NA
d_gene: NA
v_gene: TRBV7-2
j_gene: TRBJ1-5

CDR3nt: TGTGCCTGGATATCAGCTGGAAACACCATATATTTT
CDR3aa: CAWISAGNTIYF
abundance: NA
d_gene: NA
v_gene: TRBV30
j_gene: TRBJ1-3